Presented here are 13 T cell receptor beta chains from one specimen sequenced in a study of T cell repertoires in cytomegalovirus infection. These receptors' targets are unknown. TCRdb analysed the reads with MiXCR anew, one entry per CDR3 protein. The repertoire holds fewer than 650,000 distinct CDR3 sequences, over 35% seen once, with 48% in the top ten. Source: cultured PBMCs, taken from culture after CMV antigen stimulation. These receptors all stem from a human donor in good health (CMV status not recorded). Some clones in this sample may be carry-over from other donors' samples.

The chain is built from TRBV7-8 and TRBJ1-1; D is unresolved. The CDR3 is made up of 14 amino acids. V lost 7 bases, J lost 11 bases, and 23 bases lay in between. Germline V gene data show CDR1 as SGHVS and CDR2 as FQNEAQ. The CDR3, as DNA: TGTGCCAGCAAAGAAGAGCCAGTAGCCAATGAGGCTTTCTTT. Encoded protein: CASKEEPVANEAFF.

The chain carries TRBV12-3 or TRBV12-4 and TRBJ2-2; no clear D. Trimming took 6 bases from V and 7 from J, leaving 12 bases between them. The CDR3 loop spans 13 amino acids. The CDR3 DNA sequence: TGTGCCAGCAGCCCAGTTTGGGGCGGGGAGCTGTTTTTT. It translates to CASSPVWGGELFF.

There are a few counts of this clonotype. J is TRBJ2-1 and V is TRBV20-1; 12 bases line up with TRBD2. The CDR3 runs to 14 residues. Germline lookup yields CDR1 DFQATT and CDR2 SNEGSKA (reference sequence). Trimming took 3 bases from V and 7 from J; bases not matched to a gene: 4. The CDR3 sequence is CSASLAGGRNEQFF. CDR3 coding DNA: TGCAGTGCTAGCCTAGCGGGAGGGCGGAATGAGCAGTTCTTC.

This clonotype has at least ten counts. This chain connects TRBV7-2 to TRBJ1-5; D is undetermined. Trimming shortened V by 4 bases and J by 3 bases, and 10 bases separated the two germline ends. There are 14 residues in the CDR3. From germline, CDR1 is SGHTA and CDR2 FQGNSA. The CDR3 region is CASSYDGYNQPQHF. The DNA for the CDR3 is TGTGCCAGCAGCTACGACGGGTACAATCAGCCCCAGCATTTT. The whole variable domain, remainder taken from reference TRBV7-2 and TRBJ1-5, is GAGVSQSPSNKVTEKGKDVELRCDPISGHTALYWYRQSLGQGLEFLIYFQGNSAPDKSGLPSDRFSAERTGGSVSTLTIQRTQQEDSAVYLCASSYDGYNQPQHFGDGTRLSIL.

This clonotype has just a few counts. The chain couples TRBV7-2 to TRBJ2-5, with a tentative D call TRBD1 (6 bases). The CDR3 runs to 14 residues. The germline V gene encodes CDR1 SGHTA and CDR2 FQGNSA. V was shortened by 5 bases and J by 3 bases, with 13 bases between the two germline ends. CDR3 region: CASSDRIYKETQYF. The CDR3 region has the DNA TGTGCCAGCAGCGACAGGATCTATAAAGAGACCCAGTACTTC.

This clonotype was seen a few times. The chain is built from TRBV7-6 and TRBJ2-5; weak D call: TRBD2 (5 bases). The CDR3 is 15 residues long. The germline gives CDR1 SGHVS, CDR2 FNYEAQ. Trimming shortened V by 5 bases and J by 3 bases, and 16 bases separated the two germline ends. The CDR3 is CASSLEAASKETQYF. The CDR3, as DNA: TGTGCCAGCAGCCTAGAAGCGGCATCTAAAGAGACCCAGTACTTC. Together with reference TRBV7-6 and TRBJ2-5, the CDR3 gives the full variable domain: GAGVSQSPRYKVTKRGQDVALRCDPISGHVSLYWYRQALGQGPEFLTYFNYEAQQDKSGLPNDRFSAERPEGSISTLTIQRTEQRDSAMYRCASSLEAASKETQYFGPGTRLLVL.

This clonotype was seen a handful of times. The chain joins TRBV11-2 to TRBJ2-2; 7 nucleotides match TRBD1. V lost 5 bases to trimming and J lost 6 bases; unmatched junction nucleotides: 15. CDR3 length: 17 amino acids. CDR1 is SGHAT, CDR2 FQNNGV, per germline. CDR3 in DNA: TGTGCCAGCAGCCGGAAGCTCGGGACAGCAATTTCCGGGGAGCTGTTTTTT. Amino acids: CASSRKLGTAISGELFF.

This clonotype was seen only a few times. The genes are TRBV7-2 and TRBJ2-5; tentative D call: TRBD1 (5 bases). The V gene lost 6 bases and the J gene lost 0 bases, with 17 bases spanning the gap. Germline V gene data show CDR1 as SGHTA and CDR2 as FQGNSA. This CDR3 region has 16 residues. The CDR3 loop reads CASRLGRQTDQETQYF. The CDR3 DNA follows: TGTGCCAGCAGGCTTGGCCGACAGACCGACCAAGAGACCCAGTACTTC.

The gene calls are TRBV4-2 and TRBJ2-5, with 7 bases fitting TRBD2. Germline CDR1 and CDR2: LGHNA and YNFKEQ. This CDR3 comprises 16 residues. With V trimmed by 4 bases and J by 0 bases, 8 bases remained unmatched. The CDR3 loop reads CASSPWVGRDQETQYF. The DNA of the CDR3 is TGTGCCAGCAGCCCCTGGGTAGGGAGGGACCAAGAGACCCAGTACTTC.

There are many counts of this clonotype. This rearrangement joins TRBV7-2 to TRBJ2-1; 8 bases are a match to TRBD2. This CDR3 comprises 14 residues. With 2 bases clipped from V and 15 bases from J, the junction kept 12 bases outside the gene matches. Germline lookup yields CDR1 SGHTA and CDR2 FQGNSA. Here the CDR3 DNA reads TGTGCCAGCAGCTTACTTATGTCGGCTAGCGGGCCGTTCTTC. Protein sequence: CASSLLMSASGPFF.

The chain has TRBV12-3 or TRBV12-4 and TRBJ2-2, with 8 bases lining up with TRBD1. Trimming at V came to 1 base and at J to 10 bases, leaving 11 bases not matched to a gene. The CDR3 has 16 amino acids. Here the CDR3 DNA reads TGTGCCAGCAGTTTAGGTGGGGGACAGGCGCCCACGGAGCTGTTTTTT. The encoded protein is CASSLGGGQAPTELFF.

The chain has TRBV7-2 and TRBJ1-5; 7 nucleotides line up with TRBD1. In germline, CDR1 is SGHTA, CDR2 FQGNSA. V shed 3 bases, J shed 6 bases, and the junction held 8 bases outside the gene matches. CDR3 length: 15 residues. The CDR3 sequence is CASSFRTGAIQPQHF. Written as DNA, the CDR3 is TGTGCCAGCAGCTTCCGGACAGGCGCGATTCAGCCCCAGCATTTT. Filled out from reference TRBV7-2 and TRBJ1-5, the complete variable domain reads GAGVSQSPSNKVTEKGKDVELRCDPISGHTALYWYRQSLGQGLEFLIYFQGNSAPDKSGLPSDRFSAERTGGSVSTLTIQRTQQEDSAVYLCASSFRTGAIQPQHFGDGTRLSIL.

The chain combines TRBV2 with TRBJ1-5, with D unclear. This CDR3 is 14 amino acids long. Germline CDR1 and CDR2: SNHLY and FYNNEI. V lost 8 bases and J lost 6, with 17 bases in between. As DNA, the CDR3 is TGTGCCAGCTACTCTGGTGGGTTAGGTCAGCCCCAGCATTTT. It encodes CASYSGGLGQPQHF.